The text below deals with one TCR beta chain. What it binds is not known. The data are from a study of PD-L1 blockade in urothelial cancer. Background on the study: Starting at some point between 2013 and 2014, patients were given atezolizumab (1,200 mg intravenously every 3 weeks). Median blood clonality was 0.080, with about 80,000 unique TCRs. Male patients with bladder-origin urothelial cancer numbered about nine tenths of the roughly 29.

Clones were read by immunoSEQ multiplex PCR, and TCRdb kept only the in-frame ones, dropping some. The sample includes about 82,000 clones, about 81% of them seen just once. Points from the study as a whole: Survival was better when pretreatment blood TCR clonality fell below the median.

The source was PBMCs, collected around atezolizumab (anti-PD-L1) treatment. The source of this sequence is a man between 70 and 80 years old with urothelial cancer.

The CDR3 spells CASSSQAGGAYEQYF. The CDR3 bases are TGTGCCAGCAGCTCCCAAGCGGGGGGGGCCTACGAGCAGTACTTC. This rearrangement joins TRBV7-6 to TRBJ2-7, with 10 bases that match TRBD2. This CDR3 is built from 15 residues. The V and J ends lost 4 bases and 2 bases, in that order; junction bases with no gene match: 5. Germline CDR1 is SGHVS and CDR2 is FNYEAQ. Combining the CDR3 with reference TRBV7-6 and TRBJ2-7 gives the whole variable domain GAGVSQSPRYKVTKRGQDVALRCDPISGHVSLYWYRQALGQGPEFLTYFNYEAQQDKSGLPNDRFSAERPEGSISTLTIQRTEQRDSAMYRCASSSQAGGAYEQYFGPGTRLTVT.